This T cell receptor beta chain came from a study of blood T cell repertoires in COVID-19. About the study: Sites across the United States, Italy and Spain contributed samples from acute and convalescent COVID-19. T cells, B-cell-depleted T cells, or PBMCs provided the cDNA or gDNA that served as material.

The table came from immunoSEQ multiplex PCR; TCRdb's copy has only in-frame clones and leaves some out. Among over 250,000 clones listed, over 75% were seen once. V dropped 5 bases and J dropped 0; count of bases not matched to a gene: 5. This CDR3 comprises 15 residues. Germline CDR1 MNHEY, CDR2 SVGAGI. Sequenced input: peripheral blood. This receptor was identified in a woman aged 45-65 years with acute or convalescent COVID-19. The chain combines TRBV6-5 with TRBJ2-3; 7 bases fit TRBD1. The CDR3 DNA sequence: TGTGCCAGCAGTCTATCGGACAGGAGCACAGATACGCAGTATTTT. This gives the protein CASSLSDRSTDTQYF.